The sequence of this T cell receptor beta chain was determined in a study of T cell repertoires in cytomegalovirus infection. This clonotype occurred a few times. Its specificity is unknown. Each CDR3 protein gets one entry after TCRdb re-called the reads with MiXCR. The sample contains fewer than 900,000 distinct CDR3 sequences, about 28% of which appear only once. The CDR3 consists of 15 residues. Germline lookup yields CDR1 MGHRA and CDR2 YSYEKL. Trimming shortened V by 4 bases and J by 0 bases, and 10 bases separated the two germline ends. This specimen consisted of cultured CD8+ T cells from PBMCs, obtained from culture after CMV antigen stimulation. This rearrangement joins TRBV4-1 to TRBJ1-3; D is uncertain. This receptor was obtained from a human donor in good health (CMV status not recorded). Some clones in this sample may be carry-over from other donors' samples. CDR3 protein: CASSPHEFSGNTIYF. The CDR3 bases are TGCGCCAGCAGCCCGCATGAGTTCTCTGGAAACACCATATATTTT.